This entry concerns a single T cell receptor beta chain. The antigen remains unidentified. The source of the sample is a study of Ad26.COV2.S vaccination and SARS-CoV-2 variants. Assay: immunoSEQ multiplex PCR; the TCRdb copy retains only in-frame clones and omits some. Among about 350,000 clones listed, around 92% were seen once. The study's findings and limits: CD8+ and CD4+ T cells specific for spike reportedly responded with substantial breadth after vaccination. Recipients of either vaccine or placebo displayed similar breadth of non-spike TCRs.

The junction had 8 bases not matched to a gene; V was cut back by 4 bases and J by 5 bases. The CDR3 is 16 residues long. Germline V gene sequence: CDR1 SGHRS, CDR2 YFSETQ. The sample consisted of peripheral blood, taken after recovery from COVID-19. This receptor was taken from a human donor who had recovered from COVID-19. The J gene is TRBJ2-1, the V gene TRBV5-1; 11 bases match TRBD2. The CDR3 DNA follows: TGCGCCAGCAGCCCCCAGGGGACTAGCGGAAACAATGAGCAGTTCTTC. Protein product: CASSPQGTSGNNEQFF.